A selection of T cell receptor beta chains follows, all from one sample in a study of T cell responses to AZD1222 COVID-19 vaccine. TCRdb keeps only in-frame clones here, not all; method: immunoSEQ multiplex PCR. The sample has approximately 160,000 clones, approximately 86% seen once. Source: peripheral blood, taken on day 0 of AZD1222 vaccination. The receptors come from an adult in good health. Each CDR3 is given with its conserved first and last residue.

J gene: TRBJ2-7; V gene: TRBV27; CDR3 protein: CARRTDVYEQYF
J gene: TRBJ1-5; V gene: TRBV19; CDR3 protein: CASSTGGVEQPQHF
J gene: TRBJ1-5; V gene: TRBV12-3/TRBV12-4; CDR3 protein: CARLKGQGDPQHF
J gene: TRBJ2-5; V gene: TRBV18; CDR3 protein: CASSPDLGKETQYF
J gene: TRBJ1-6; V gene: TRBV7-8; CDR3 protein: CASSLGYGGRSYNSPLHF
J gene: TRBJ1-2; V gene: TRBV30; CDR3 protein: CAWSVLQGKGNYGYTF
J gene: TRBJ1-3; V gene: TRBV13; CDR3 protein: CASSPVQQGLGNTIYF
J gene: TRBJ1-1; V gene: TRBV7-3; CDR3 protein: CASSPARGGGRTEAFF
J gene: TRBJ2-1; V gene: TRBV7-9; CDR3 protein: CASSAGGASHNEQFF
J gene: TRBJ1-1; V gene: TRBV19; CDR3 protein: CASSGGGTGSTEAFF
J gene: TRBJ1-5; V gene: TRBV19; CDR3 protein: CASSAQTGGNNQPQHF
J gene: TRBJ2-5; V gene: TRBV6-6; CDR3 protein: CASRGRGAGETQYF
J gene: TRBJ1-5; V gene: TRBV19; CDR3 protein: CASSRGYSNQPQHF
J gene: TRBJ1-1; V gene: TRBV5-1; CDR3 protein: CASRTGQPNTEAFF
J gene: TRBJ2-1; V gene: TRBV7-2; CDR3 protein: CASSLDRAAYNEQFF
J gene: TRBJ2-7; V gene: TRBV6-5; CDR3 protein: CASSYSIAGYEQYF
J gene: TRBJ2-5; V gene: TRBV5-1; CDR3 protein: CASRGGLYGGQTQYF
J gene: TRBJ1-1; V gene: TRBV18; CDR3 protein: CASSPQGNTEAFF
J gene: TRBJ2-4; V gene: TRBV14; CDR3 protein: CASPTRRFKNIQYF
J gene: TRBJ1-1; V gene: TRBV28; CDR3 protein: CASSLWLNTEAFF
J gene: TRBJ2-1; V gene: TRBV7-2; CDR3 protein: CASSFLGTSGNGEQFF
J gene: TRBJ1-1; V gene: TRBV7-9; CDR3 protein: CASSLANSAVTEAFF
J gene: TRBJ1-1; V gene: TRBV18; CDR3 protein: CASSQGVWNTEAFF
J gene: TRBJ1-4; V gene: TRBV7-2; CDR3 protein: CASSLARGGAANEKLFF
J gene: TRBJ1-5; V gene: TRBV2; CDR3 protein: CASSEALRGGQPQHF
J gene: TRBJ1-1; V gene: TRBV19; CDR3 protein: CASSVGTEAFF
J gene: TRBJ2-5; V gene: TRBV14; CDR3 protein: CASSLAGGETQYF
J gene: TRBJ2-1; V gene: TRBV14; CDR3 protein: CASSQDISGTDNEQFF
J gene: TRBJ2-1; V gene: TRBV6-5; CDR3 protein: CASWTSNRDEQFF
J gene: TRBJ1-5; V gene: TRBV28; CDR3 protein: CASRTTGWNQPQHF
J gene: TRBJ2-1; V gene: TRBV3-1/TRBV3-2; CDR3 protein: CASSQDEVAESNEQFF
J gene: TRBJ1-2; V gene: TRBV12-3/TRBV12-4; CDR3 protein: CASSPGGSYGYTF
J gene: TRBJ2-2; V gene: TRBV5-6; CDR3 protein: CASSLPGLAGAAGELFF
J gene: TRBJ2-1; V gene: TRBV9; CDR3 protein: CASSVGGLGYNEQFF
J gene: TRBJ2-5; V gene: TRBV28; CDR3 protein: CASSGDAGQLYQETQYF
J gene: TRBJ2-3; V gene: TRBV6-4; CDR3 protein: CASSDSPSGTDTQYF
J gene: TRBJ2-7; V gene: TRBV18; CDR3 protein: CASSPPSRRGTEQYF